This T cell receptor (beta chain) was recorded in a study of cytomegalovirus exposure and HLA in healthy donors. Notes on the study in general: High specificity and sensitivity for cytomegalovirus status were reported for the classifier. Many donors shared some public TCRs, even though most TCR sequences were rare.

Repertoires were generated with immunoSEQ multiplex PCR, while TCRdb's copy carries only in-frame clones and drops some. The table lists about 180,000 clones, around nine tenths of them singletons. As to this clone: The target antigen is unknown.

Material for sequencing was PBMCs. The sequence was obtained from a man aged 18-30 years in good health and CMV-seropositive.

Here the CDR3 DNA reads TGTGCCAGTAGTATGATAGCGGGAAGCACCGGGGAGCTGTTTTTT. Amino acids: CASSMIAGSTGELFF. This chain joins TRBV19 and TRBJ2-2; TRBD2 agrees at 8 bases. The CDR3 loop spans 15 amino acids. Germline CDR1 is LNHDA and CDR2 is SQIVND (reference sequence). The ends lost 3 bases at V and 4 bases at J; junction bases unmatched: 4.